This T cell receptor (beta chain) derives from a study of shared clonotypes between healthy human individuals. Libraries were prepared by immunoSEQ multiplex PCR; TCRdb keeps only in-frame clonotypes and omits some of them. The sample lists some 1.4 million clones, around 97% occurring once. CDR3 size: 18 residues. Germline lookup yields CDR1 SEHNR and CDR2 FQNEAQ (reference sequence). V trimming: 5 bases; J trimming: 6 bases; junction bases outside the gene matches: 11. This chain links TRBV7-9 with TRBJ2-2, with 14 positions matching TRBD2. The sequencing input was naive CD4+ T cells sorted from blood. Noted subset: CD45RA+ positively selected. The clonotype comes from a man younger than 40 in good health. In DNA, the CDR3 is TGTGCCAGCAGCCCCCGCCCGGGACTAGCGGGAGCTTCCGGGGAGCTGTTTTTT. It yields the protein CASSPRPGLAGASGELFF.